The 4 T cell receptor beta chains reported below all come from one sample, sequenced in a study of blood T cell repertoires in COVID-19. Repertoires were generated with immunoSEQ multiplex PCR, while TCRdb's copy carries only in-frame clones and drops some. Seen here are around 110,000 clones, roughly nine tenths observed once, and the top ten hold less than 2%. The sequenced sample was peripheral blood. These receptors all stem from a human donor with active COVID-19. The donor label of this sample is uncertain.

The gene calls are TRBV11-2 and TRBJ1-1; tentative D call: TRBD1 (6 bases). The CDR3 runs 16 residues. Germline V CDR1 and CDR2: SGHAT, FQNNGV. V was trimmed by 4 bases and J by 8 bases, leaving 23 bases between them. The CDR3 protein is CASSSWGSRDTQEAFF. Written as DNA, the CDR3 is TGTGCCAGCAGCTCCTGGGGCTCCCGGGACACCCAGGAAGCTTTCTTT.

This chain links TRBV7-9 with TRBJ2-1; TRBD1 might be the D (5 bases). The V gene's germline CDR1 is SEHNR and CDR2 FQNEAQ (reference sequence). V lost 2 bases and J lost 8, with 10 bases in between. This CDR3 contains 13 residues. The CDR3 coding sequence is TGTGCCAGCAGCTTAACAGGAGTGGATGAGCAGTTCTTC. The encoded protein is CASSLTGVDEQFF.

The chain has TRBV3-1 (or the pseudogene TRBV3-2) and TRBJ2-3, with TRBD2 matching over 10 bases. CDR1 is LGHDT and CDR2 is YNNKEL in the germline V gene (reference sequence). Losses at the gene ends were 3 bases for V and 5 bases for J; bases not matched to a gene: 5. This CDR3 is built from 15 residues. This chain's CDR3 is CASSQTLAGGDTQYF. In nucleotides, the CDR3 is TGTGCCAGCAGCCAGACCTTAGCGGGGGGAGATACGCAGTATTTT.

This clone was seen only once. The chain has TRBV27 and TRBJ1-1; D is unresolved. Germline CDR1 is MNHEY and CDR2 is SMNVEV (reference sequence). The CDR3 length is 14 residues. The V end was cut by 4 bases, the J end by 1 base, with 10 bases between. CDR3 nucleotide sequence: TGTGCCAGCAGTTCTCAGGTCTGGAACACTGAAGCTTTCTTT. This gives the protein CASSSQVWNTEAFF.